This TCR beta chain emerged from a study of blood T cell repertoires in COVID-19. At the level of the study: In each case, the material was cDNA or gDNA derived from T cells, B-cell-depleted T cells, or PBMCs.

Clinical history as reported by participants underpinned cohort assignment. The recovered donors of Cohort 3 showed two negative PCRs, clearance, or symptom resolution. In the authors' workflow: Amplification with reference gene primers provided the estimates of nucleated cell counts. Generated by immunoSEQ multiplex PCR, the TCRdb table keeps only in-frame clones and is missing some. D and trimming come from the DNA, and the V and J calls and clone size come from that table. The data hold hundreds of thousands of clones, with 85% to 90% observed a single time. V lost 0 bases to trimming and J lost 8 bases, with 8 bases between them. The germline gives CDR1 MNHEY, CDR2 SMNVEV (reference sequence). CDR3 length: 13 amino acids.

The sample was PBMCs or T cells enriched from blood (not recorded which). The sequence came from a man aged 18 to 29 who had recovered from COVID-19. The chain is built from TRBV27 and TRBJ1-5; D call uncertain. The DNA of the CDR3 is TGTGCCAGCAGTTTATCGTCCGTAAAGCCCCAGCATTTT. Translating gives CASSLSSVKPQHF.